The clone carrying this T cell receptor beta chain has just a few counts. V dropped 3 bases and J dropped 11 bases, with 13 bases sitting between them. This CDR3 is built from 12 residues. CDR1 is SNHLY, CDR2 FYNNEI, per germline. Assay: immunoSEQ multiplex PCR; the TCRdb copy retains only in-frame clones and omits some. The sample contains about 2.4 million clones, approximately 93% of which appear only once. The sample belongs to a study of shared clonotypes between healthy human individuals. Sequencing was done on a sample of naive CD4+ T cells from PBMCs. Subset defined: CD45RA+ positively selected. The TCR sequence derives from a man aged 18 to 30 in good health. Some clones in this sample may be carry-over from other donors' samples. The chain employs TRBV2 and TRBJ1-1; tentatively, D is TRBD1 (5 bases). CDR3 sequence: CASSEGTQRAFF. The CDR3 DNA reads as TGTGCCAGCAGTGAGGGGACCCAAAGGGCTTTCTTT.